The present TCR beta chain was sequenced within a study of fetal regulatory T cell absence and autoimmunity. Looking at the study overall: IPEX patients had exocrine pancreas autoimmunity without clinical diabetes.

Overall study findings and caveats: Some top pancreas TCR clones were over 100-fold enriched versus cord blood. In IPEX syndrome, oligoclonal enrichment was read as supporting prenatal antigen-driven autoimmunity in the pancreas.

Profiled with immunoSEQ multiplex PCR; TCRdb holds only in-frame clones, not every one. The table has about 46,000 clones, around 85% seen once; the top ten hold 0.4% to 0.45%. Germline lookup yields CDR1 SEHNR and CDR2 FQNEAQ (reference sequence). The CDR3 sequence is 16 residues long. V dropped 5 bases and J dropped 2; count of bases not matched to a gene: 9. Turning to this clone: The antigen is undetermined.

The rearrangement joins TRBV7-9 to TRBJ1-3; 7 nucleotides agree with TRBD1. Sequencing input: cord blood. This sequence was found in a newborn boy with IPEX syndrome. The CDR3 protein is CASSRGQRRPGNTIYF. In DNA, the CDR3 is TGTGCCAGCAGCCGGGGACAGAGACGTCCTGGAAACACCATATATTTT. The variable domain in full, completed from reference TRBV7-9 and TRBJ1-3, reads DTGVSQNPRHKITKRGQNVTFRCDPISEHNRLYWYRQTLGQGPEFLTYFQNEAQLEKSRLLSDRFSAERPKGSFSTLEIQRTEQGDSAMYLCASSRGQRRPGNTIYFGEGSWLTVV.